This is a list of T cell receptor beta chains from one sample in a study of T cells in Graves' hyperthyroidism and ophthalmopathy. Each CDR3 protein gets one entry after TCRdb re-called the multiplex PCR reads with MiXCR. The top ten clones hold around 18% of a sample with 500,000 to 700,000 distinct CDR3 sequences, roughly 17% of them seen once. Sequencing was carried out using blood. These receptors all stem from a woman aged 18 to 35 with Graves' hyperthyroidism. Both conserved end residues are part of each CDR3. Each record gives: D gene, clone size, V gene, J gene, CDR3 DNA, CDR3 protein. The D gene is left open where the match is weak. For some rows the clone size is stated as once, few or many, or as a class when expanded; others skip it.

>TRBD2|.|TRBV7-9|TRBJ2-1
TGTGCCAGCAGCTTAAGGACTAGTCGAGGAGCGCCCAATGAGCAGTTCTTC
CASSLRTSRGAPNEQFF
>.|few|TRBV28|TRBJ1-6
TGTGCCACCGGGGACTCTTGGGGCCTAAAGGGAACACCCCTCCACTTT
CATGDSWGLKGTPLHF
>.|many|TRBV7-2|TRBJ2-7
TGTGCCAGCAGCTTAGCCGGGGCTCTATTGGATTACGAGCAGTACTTC
CASSLAGALLDYEQYF
>.|.|TRBV15|TRBJ1-4
TGTGCCACCAGCAGAGGGTTTTCCGGGCCTGAAAAACTGTTTTTT
CATSRGFSGPEKLFF
>TRBD1|many|TRBV29-1|TRBJ2-7
TGCAGCGTTGAGGCCGGGACAGGGGGCTACGAGCAGTACTTC
CSVEAGTGGYEQYF
>TRBD2|few|TRBV5-1|TRBJ2-1
TGCGCCAGCAGCATCGGACCCGGGACTAGCGGGAACAATGAGCAGTTCTTC
CASSIGPGTSGNNEQFF
>TRBD2|many|TRBV6-1|TRBJ2-1
TGTGCCAGCAGCCCTACCCGGACTAGCGGGGGGGCCAATGAGCAGTTCTTC
CASSPTRTSGGANEQFF
>TRBD2|many|TRBV7-2|TRBJ2-1
TGTGCCAGCAGCCCGACTAGCGGGAGTGATGAGCAGTTCTTC
CASSPTSGSDEQFF
>.|many|TRBV28|TRBJ2-1
TGTGCCAGCAGTCCGGGACTGCTTTATCCCAATGAGCAGTTCTTC
CASSPGLLYPNEQFF
>.|few|TRBV19|TRBJ1-1
TGTGCCAGTAGTATCGCTTCGAGAGGGAACACTGAAGCTTTCTTT
CASSIASRGNTEAFF
>.|many|TRBV20-1|TRBJ2-3
TGCAGTGCTAGAGGTAGCCTATGGGATACGCAGTATTTT
CSARGSLWDTQYF
>TRBD1|many|TRBV20-1|TRBJ2-7
TGCAGTGCTAGAGATACCACAGGGGACCCCTACGAGCAGTACTTC
CSARDTTGDPYEQYF
>TRBD2|.|TRBV28|TRBJ2-1
TGTGCCAGCAGCCCCGGCTGGGCGGGAGTTGAGAATGAGCAGTTCTTC
CASSPGWAGVENEQFF
>.|many|TRBV6-5|TRBJ1-2
TGTGCCAGCAGTTACTCTCGGCAGTATGGCTACACCTTC
CASSYSRQYGYTF
>.|many|TRBV7-2|TRBJ2-7
TGTGCCAGCAGCTTAGCGGCAGGGTACTACGAGCAGTACTTC
CASSLAAGYYEQYF
>.|.|TRBV5-1|TRBJ2-1
TGCGCCAGCAGCTCGGGGACTTTGAGGGGCTCCCACTACAATGAGCAGTTCTTC
CASSSGTLRGSHYNEQFF
>TRBD1|many|TRBV2|TRBJ2-7
TGTGCCAGCAGTCCGACAGGGTTCGGCGCCTACGAGCAGTACTTC
CASSPTGFGAYEQYF